This T cell receptor beta chain was retrieved from a study of shared clonotypes between healthy human individuals (dated by TCRdb to about 2020). Regarding the complete study: A couple of women and a few men aged 18 to 49 years were included in the cohort. To estimate repertoire size and how much clonotype sharing occurs between individuals, the study deeply sequenced the blood TCR repertoires of several healthy adults. To increase sequencing depth and limit assay-specific biases, TCR repertoire library preparation and sequencing were carried out by different laboratories using diverse techniques. Leukapheresis yielded between about 0.94 and 9.5 billion PBMCs per donor. Results and caveats for the whole study, not just this receptor: Only blood was sampled, and tissue TCR repertoires likely differ from those in blood. Because the study included only a small number of donors, the genetic and exposure-history diversity represented was limited. Pairwise subsampling led to the expectation that sequencing depth would affect the degree of clonotype sharing among donors.

The CDR3 runs 16 residues from the cysteine to the phenylalanine. Only the CDR3 part of the read is kept: 48 bases, read in frame from the first base. The junction carries 14 bases between V and J, which are trimmed by 2 bases and 0 bases respectively. CDR1 is given as MDHEN and CDR2 as SYDVKM, both from the germline V gene. About this clone itself: The clone's antigen remains unknown. The sample holds no much larger clone one base away, and base qualities are not on file.

Healthy HIV-negative adults with no recently reported acute infections or vaccinations were included as donors. Only Caucasian adults living in Nashville, Tennessee, USA were represented among the donors. In the unsorted samples, some 94 million PBMCs were counted, and genomic DNA was extracted using the QIAamp DNA Blood Mini kit. After blood collection by leukapheresis, PBMCs were isolated using Ficoll-Histopaque density gradient centrifugation and then cryopreserved in the vapor phase of liquid nitrogen. TCR CDR3 regions were amplified from genomic DNA by multiplex PCR using the deep immunoSEQ assay. Extracted genomic DNA from each cell subset was spread evenly across all wells of several immunoSEQ 96-well plates, with each plate serving as a replicate. For unsorted PBMC, roughly 0.3 ug genomic DNA, equal to around 30,000 T cell genomes, was loaded into each replicate PCR. Unsorted PBMC genomic DNA was sequenced across ten immunoSEQ deep assay plates. The purified libraries were quantified using a Qubit 3.0 fluorometer, sized with a Bioanalyzer 2100, and then quantified again using the KAPA Library Quantification kit. Every immunoSEQ 96-well plate was sequenced on a separate single-read 150-cycle Illumina NextSeq 550 flow cell. As for the original processing: The immunoSEQ output contained only junctional sequences without quality scores, so filtering could not match that applied to full-length reads. Sequences were annotated with PyIR, a Python wrapper for IgBLAST v1.9, and V/J genes and CDR3 were assigned using IMGT germline references. Reads with weak V/J assignments (E-value above 1e-6), missing CDR3, stop codons, out-of-frame junctions, or ambiguous translated residues were removed. V3J clonotypes were defined as sequences sharing the same inferred V gene, J gene, and CDR3 amino acid sequence. The percentage overlap between two repertoires was calculated by dividing the number of shared unique clonotypes by the size of the smaller repertoire. Three approaches were used to assess repertoire richness: RTK rarefaction, the Chao1 estimator, and Recon v2.1 estimates of unobserved clonotypes. TCRdb took this table from immuneACCESS and kept in-frame rearrangements with V and J called. Such tables lack part of the clones; where checked against another copy, unresolved V genes explain under half of the gap, and the rest is unexplained. V, J and clone size reflect that table, while D and trimming were determined from the DNA. For this sample there are 450,000 to 550,000 clones; approximately 79% appear just once. About an eighth of the sample is held by the ten biggest clonotypes.

The specimen sequenced was PBMCs. The clonotype was recovered from a woman in her thirties or forties in good health. Some clones in this sample may be carry-over from other donors' samples. This receptor chain uses TRBV28 and TRBJ2-7; the D gene assignment is perhaps TRBD1 or TRBD2, with each matching 5 bases. Here is the DNA: TGTGCCAGCAGTTTAGGGGCCCGGAGGAGCTCCTACGAGCAGTACTTC. Its protein is CASSLGARRSSYEQYF. Outside the CDR3, residues come from the reference TRBV28 and TRBJ2-7 proteins, so the full variable domain is: DVKVTQSSRYLVKRTGEKVFLECVQDMDHENMFWYRQDPGLGLRLIYFSYDVKMKEKGDIPEGYSVSREKKERFSLILESASTNQTSMYLCASSLGARRSSYEQYFGPGTRLTVT.